This T cell receptor beta chain came from a study of T-cell memory formation after mild COVID-19. Looking at the study overall: There were largely donor-specific TCR clusters. Study outcomes and limitations: While clones contracting from day 15 to 85 were balanced between CD4 and CD8, later expanders leaned CD4+. A second wave of clones peaked on day 37, and their SARS-CoV-2 specificity went unconfirmed. The CD4+ clones that contracted clustered mainly within CM and EM, and the CD8+ clones concentrated in EMRA.

On this clonotype: Antigen specificity is unknown.

CDR3 size: 12 residues. Germline-derived CDR1 and CDR2 are LGHNA and YNFKEQ. Trimming stripped 4 bases from V and 5 bases from J, with 9 bases between. TCRdb re-derived calls from the 5' RACE reads in MiXCR, one entry per CDR3 protein. The data show about 430,000 distinct CDR3 sequences, about 20% seen once. The chain carries TRBV4-2 and TRBJ2-7; no clear D gene. This TCR came from a man between 18 and 35 years old who had mild COVID-19 (a few samples of this study predate the infection). Cell type and time point are not known. Sequenced sample: PBMCs or a T cell subset sorted from them (not recorded which). The CDR3 is CASSRLGHEQYF. Here the CDR3 DNA reads TGTGCCAGCAGCCGTCTTGGGCACGAGCAGTACTTC.